The 26 T cell receptor beta chains reported below all come from one sample, sequenced in a study of Graves' ophthalmopathy and Graves' hyperthyroidism. RNA served as the template for amplifying TCR beta CDR3 regions. Following a first-round RT-PCR that used HTBI primers, a second-round multiplex PCR was carried out. TCRdb itself ran the multiplex PCR reads through MiXCR, one entry per CDR3 protein. The table has roughly 230,000 distinct CDR3 sequences, roughly 21% seen once; the top ten hold about 46%. The sample comprised peripheral blood. The receptor source for this set is a woman in her forties or fifties with Graves' ophthalmopathy.

In its sample, this clonotype was seen many times. The rearrangement links TRBV15 to TRBJ2-6; D call uncertain. Germline V gene sequence: CDR1 LNHNV, CDR2 YYDKDF (reference sequence). The CDR3 contains 15 residues. Trimming left V 4 bases short and J 0 bases short, with 7 bases between. The CDR3 protein is CATSKPTSGANVLTF. CDR3 DNA sequence: TGTGCCACCAGCAAACCGACCTCTGGGGCCAACGTCCTGACTTTC. The full variable domain, rest sourced from reference TRBV15 and TRBJ2-6, is DAMVIQNPRYQVTQFGKPVTLSCSQTLNHNVMYWYQQKSSQAPKLLFHYYDKDFNNEADTPDNFQSRRPNTSFCFLDIRSPGLGDTAMYLCATSKPTSGANVLTFGAGSRLTVL.

The rearrangement joins TRBV19 to TRBJ1-2; 9 nucleotides align to TRBD1. The CDR3 loop spans 13 amino acids. Germline-derived CDR1 and CDR2 are LNHDA and SQIVND (reference sequence). The J segment lost 8 bases and the V segment lost 3 bases, leaving 4 bases of the junction unmatched. CDR3 sequence reads: CASSIGTGRGYTF. In DNA form, the CDR3 reads TGTGCCAGTAGTATCGGGACAGGGAGAGGCTACACCTTC.

This clonotype has a count of ten or more. This may arise from a read error, as a much more abundant clone is one base away. This chain uses TRBV27 with TRBJ2-7; D possibly corresponds to TRBD1 (5 bases). The CDR3 spans 13 residues. Germline V lookup: CDR1 MNHEY, CDR2 SMNVEV (reference sequence). CDR3 sequence: CASREQGAYKQYF. CDR3 DNA sequence: TGTGCCAGCCGCGAGCAGGGCGCCTACAAGCAGTACTTC.

This clonotype showed up many times. This chain links TRBV28 with TRBJ1-2; weak D call: TRBD1 (5 bases). V lost 4 bases to trimming and J lost 4 bases, with 13 bases between them. Germline V CDR1 and CDR2: MDHEN, SYDVKM. The CDR3 consists of 14 residues. Written as DNA, the CDR3 is TGTGCCAGCAGTTCCCCGGACACTGCCTATGGCTACACCTTC. Its translation: CASSSPDTAYGYTF.

A few counts support this clonotype. A read error may account for a junction end that differs from germline. V is TRBV28 and J is TRBJ2-7, with 8 nucleotides matching TRBD1. This CDR3 contains 11 residues. Germline V gene data show CDR1 as MDHEN and CDR2 as SYDVKM. The CDR3 nucleotides are TGTGCCAGCAGTGGGGACAGGTTAAATTTGTTC. Its translation is CASSGDRLNLF.

This clonotype has at least ten counts. The junction does not match germline at one end; this may be a read error. This rearrangement joins TRBV5-1 to TRBJ2-7, with a tentative D call TRBD2 (6 bases). Per germline, CDR1 SGHRS and CDR2 YFSETQ. This CDR3 has 14 residues. CDR3 sequence: CASSLGGTSYEQYF. CDR3 bases: TGTGCCAGCAGTTTGGGGGGTACCTCCTACGAGCAGTACTTC.

This clonotype showed up many times. The gene calls are TRBV20-1 and TRBJ2-7; D is possibly TRBD1 (5 bases). Germline V gene lookup returns CDR1 DFQATT and CDR2 SNEGSKA (reference sequence). This CDR3 is 14 amino acids long. V lost 3 bases and J 0 bases, leaving 12 bases between the germline ends. The chain's CDR3 is CSASGMDNSYEQYF. The CDR3, as DNA: TGCAGTGCTAGTGGGATGGACAACTCCTACGAGCAGTACTTC.

Of note for this clonotype: With a much larger clone just one base away, this may be a read error. J is TRBJ2-7 and V is TRBV4-1; D could derive from TRBD1 or TRBD2 (5 bases each). V was clipped by 1 base and J by 4 bases, with 14 bases between them. Germline CDR1 reads MGHRA; CDR2 reads YSYEKL. This CDR3 contains 15 residues. CDR3 DNA: TGCGCCAGCAGCCAAGCCGGGGCAGCTCCTTACGAGCAGTACTTC. It yields the protein CASSQAGAAPYEQYF.

The table lists this clonotype with a few counts. The chain links TRBV3-1 to TRBJ2-7; D is possibly TRBD1 or TRBD2 (6 bases each). This CDR3 has 14 residues. V was trimmed by 3 bases and J by 3 bases, leaving 12 bases between them. In germline, CDR1 is LGHDT, CDR2 YNNKEL (reference sequence). This chain's CDR3 is CASSQDGGNYEQYF. DNA of the CDR3: TGTGCCAGCAGCCAGGACGGGGGCAACTACGAGCAGTACTTC.

The table lists this clonotype with a few counts. The chain links TRBV12-3 or TRBV12-4 to TRBJ1-2, with 9 bases that match TRBD1. The trim removed 5 bases at V and 6 bases at J, leaving 4 bases unmatched. The CDR3 loop spans 13 amino acids. The CDR3 is CASSTGGWDGYTF. DNA for the CDR3: TGTGCCAGCAGTACAGGGGGCTGGGATGGCTACACCTTC.

This clonotype has a count of ten or more. V is TRBV30 and J is TRBJ1-5; possible D gene TRBD1, 5 bases. Germline V gene sequence: CDR1 GTSNPN, CDR2 SVGIG (reference sequence). Trimming removed 0 bases from V and 6 bases from J, with 9 bases in between. This CDR3 comprises 13 residues. DNA for the CDR3: TGTGCCTGGAGTGTAAGGGGTGGTCAGCCCCAGCATTTT. It encodes CAWSVRGGQPQHF. The variable domain in full, with the rest retrieved from reference TRBV30 and TRBJ1-5, is SQTIHQWPATLVQPVGSPLSLECTVEGTSNPNLYWYRQAAGRGLQLLFYSVGIGQISSEVPQNLSASRPQDRQFILSSKKLLLSDSGFYLCAWSVRGGQPQHFGDGTRLSIL.

This clonotype has at least ten counts. The chain carries TRBV18 and TRBJ1-1; D unclear. With 6 bases removed from V and 4 bases from J, the gap between germline ends came to 15 bases. Germline V gene sequence: CDR1 KGHSH, CDR2 LQKENI. The CDR3 length is 14 residues. The CDR3 sequence: CASSAGLEGTEAFF. CDR3 DNA: TGTGCCAGCTCCGCGGGCCTAGAGGGCACTGAAGCTTTCTTT. Variable domain in full (rest from reference TRBV18 and TRBJ1-1): NAGVMQNPRHLVRRRGQEARLRCSPMKGHSHVYWYRQLPEEGLKFMVYLQKENIIDESGMPKERFSAEFPKEGPSILRIQQVVRGDSAAYFCASSAGLEGTEAFFGQGTRLTVV.

This clonotype was detected only a few times. The J gene is TRBJ1-2, the V gene TRBV11-1, with 7 bases identical to TRBD1. The CDR3 is 16 residues long. Losses at the gene ends were 0 bases for V and 0 bases for J; bases not matched to a gene: 4. Germline-derived CDR1 and CDR2 are SGHAT and FQDESV (reference sequence). CDR3 nucleotide sequence: TGTGCCAGCAGCTTAGCTACAGGGGTCTCTAACTATGGCTACACCTTC. Translating gives CASSLATGVSNYGYTF.

This chain uses TRBV28 with TRBJ1-5, with D unresolved. Trimming took 7 bases from V and 3 from J, leaving 25 bases between them. The germline CDR1 and CDR2 sequences are MDHEN and SYDVKM. The CDR3 runs to 18 residues. The chain's CDR3 is CASIRGGGGTRLNQPQHF. CDR3 coding DNA: TGTGCCAGCATTCGCGGCGGCGGCGGAACGCGCCTCAATCAGCCCCAGCATTTT.

This clonotype was detected ten times or more. This chain links TRBV30 with TRBJ1-1; D unresolved. CDR3 size: 15 residues. Between the trimmed V and J ends, which lost 3 bases and 1 base, there was a span of 15 bases. CDR1 is GTSNPN and CDR2 is SVGIG in the germline V gene (reference sequence). Written as DNA, the CDR3 is TGTGCCTGGAGAAGAGGGCAACCGGCGAACACTGAAGCTTTCTTT. Translation: CAWRRGQPANTEAFF.

This clonotype was recorded many times. The chain is built from TRBV6-1 and TRBJ1-2; 9 bases line up with TRBD1. The V and J ends lost 8 bases and 4 bases, in that order; junction bases with no gene match: 8. Per germline, CDR1 MNHNS and CDR2 SASEGT. This CDR3 has 14 amino acids. CDR3 sequence: CASGRGQGGYGYTF. In DNA, the CDR3 is TGTGCCAGCGGGCGGGGACAGGGAGGCTATGGCTACACCTTC.

Many counts were recorded for this clonotype. The V and J genes are TRBV27 and TRBJ1-5, with TRBD1 identical over 9 bases. The germline gives CDR1 MNHEY, CDR2 SMNVEV (reference sequence). Trimming took 8 bases from V and 5 from J; bases not matched to a gene: 4. This CDR3 is 13 amino acids long. The CDR3 reads CASGDRDYQPQHF. Written as DNA, the CDR3 is TGTGCCAGCGGGGACAGGGACTATCAGCCCCAGCATTTT.

There are many counts of this clonotype. This chain links TRBV12-5 with TRBJ2-5; no reliable D call. The ends were cut back, 3 bases at V and 9 bases at J, with 11 bases in the middle. The CDR3 loop spans 12 amino acids. The germline gives CDR1 LGHNT, CDR2 FRNRAP. CDR3 loop: CASGFGGRSQYF. Written as DNA, the CDR3 is TGTGCTAGTGGTTTTGGCGGAAGGTCCCAGTACTTC.

This clonotype appeared a few times. This rearrangement joins TRBV2 to TRBJ1-2; TRBD1 might be the D (5 bases). V was cut by 4 bases and J by 3 bases, with 9 bases left in between. The CDR3 extends over 13 amino acids. From germline, CDR1 is SNHLY and CDR2 FYNNEI. Here the CDR3 DNA reads TGTGCCAGCAGTGCCAGGGACGACTATGGCTACACCTTC. This codes for CASSARDDYGYTF.

J is TRBJ2-2 and V is TRBV28; 10 positions agree with TRBD2. This CDR3 region has 17 residues. Germline assignment: CDR1 MDHEN and CDR2 SYDVKM. V was pared by 6 bases and J by 7 bases, with 14 bases of the junction left unmatched. The CDR3 DNA reads as TGTGCCAGCAGCCCGTCCGGGAGCGGGAGGGCCAACGGGGAGCTGTTTTTT. It is translated as CASSPSGSGRANGELFF.

This clonotype was counted many times. The CDR3 spells CASSPPRAGGRRPGELFF. CDR3 nucleotides: TGTGCCAGCAGTCCCCCGCGAGCGGGAGGGAGACGACCCGGGGAGCTGTTTTTT. The chain carries TRBV2 and TRBJ2-2; 10 bases agree with TRBD2. J lost 6 bases, V lost 5 bases, and 15 bases had no gene match. The CDR3 is made up of 18 amino acids. Looked up from germline, CDR1 is SNHLY and CDR2 is FYNNEI.

This clonotype was recorded at least ten times. The chain is built from TRBV20-1 and TRBJ1-5; no reliable D call. Germline V CDR1 and CDR2: DFQATT, SNEGSKA (reference sequence). V shed 6 bases and J shed 9 bases, with 18 bases lying between them. The CDR3 contains 13 residues. CDR3 protein: CSALRGDIAPQHF. The CDR3 coding sequence is TGCAGTGCCCTCAGAGGTGACATAGCGCCCCAGCATTTT.

This clonotype was observed at least ten times. The chain links TRBV6-4 to TRBJ2-7; 10 nucleotides line up with TRBD2. With V trimmed by 7 bases and J by 4 bases, 13 bases remained unmatched. Germline V gives CDR1 MRHNA, CDR2 SNTAGT. The CDR3 sequence is 16 residues long. This CDR3 is CASILGLAGAQYEQYF. The CDR3 DNA reads TGTGCCAGCATCTTGGGGCTAGCGGGAGCTCAGTACGAGCAGTACTTC.

The J gene is TRBJ1-1, the V gene TRBV15; TRBD1 aligns across 9 bases. The germline gives CDR1 LNHNV, CDR2 YYDKDF (reference sequence). The ends lost 1 base at V and 5 bases at J; junction bases unmatched: 5. The CDR3 runs 15 residues. The CDR3 DNA is TGTGCCACCAGCAGAGGCGGACAGGGGTGGACTGAAGCTTTCTTT. Protein: CATSRGGQGWTEAFF.

This clonotype was recorded at least ten times. The chain has TRBV20-1 and TRBJ2-5; perhaps TRBD2 as D (6 bases). The germline V and J ends were trimmed by 1 base and 5 bases, with 14 bases remaining between them. CDR3 length equals 14 residues. Germline V gene lookup returns CDR1 DFQATT and CDR2 SNEGSKA (reference sequence). This CDR3 reads CSARGAHRGETQYF. CDR3 bases: TGCAGTGCTAGAGGGGCCCACCGGGGGGAGACCCAGTACTTC.

The rearrangement uses TRBV12-3 or TRBV12-4 and TRBJ2-5, with 14 bases aligning to TRBD2. With 8 bases clipped from V and 2 bases from J, the junction kept 7 bases outside the gene matches. The CDR3 runs 16 residues. This chain's CDR3 is CASPGTSGSGQETQYF. The CDR3 DNA sequence: TGTGCCAGCCCTGGGACTAGCGGGAGTGGGCAAGAGACCCAGTACTTC.